The entry below gives a single T cell receptor (beta chain) sequence along with its context. Method: immunoSEQ multiplex PCR; TCRdb's copy keeps in-frame clones and lacks some. The data show some 210,000 clones, with roughly nine tenths seen just once and around 1.9% held by the top ten. This CDR3 comprises 16 residues. V was clipped by 3 bases and J by 1 base; unmatched bases: 8. The germline gives CDR1 MNHNS, CDR2 SASEGT. These data are taken from a study of control samples from healthy donors and cancer patients. Sequencing was performed on blood. The chain links TRBV6-1 to TRBJ1-1, with 7 bases that match TRBD1. This receptor was taken from a man aged 30 to 39 in good health. CDR3 protein: CASSDRGRGWNTEAFF. The CDR3, as DNA: TGTGCCAGCAGTGATCGGGGCAGGGGGTGGAACACTGAAGCTTTCTTT.